A single sample gave rise to the 13 T cell receptor beta chains below, sequenced in a study of shared clonotypes between healthy human individuals. Using immunoSEQ multiplex PCR, the repertoire was profiled, and TCRdb retains in-frame clones only, with some absent. Of under 1 million clones detected, 80% to 95% appear once; the ten largest clones hold around 24%. Naive CD8 cells lacked CD45RO, underwent positive selection for CCR7 and left out terminally differentiated effector memory CD45RA+ cells. What was sequenced was naive CD8+ T cells sorted from blood. The receptors originated from a man aged 30-40 years in good health.

This clone was seen only a few times. CDR3 region: CASSGKGALGNQPQHF. DNA of the CDR3: TGTGCCAGCAGTGGAAAGGGGGCGCTGGGCAATCAGCCCCAGCATTTT. The gene calls are TRBV6-1 and TRBJ1-5, with 7 nucleotides matching TRBD1. CDR1 is MNHNS and CDR2 is SASEGT in the germline V gene. With 4 bases clipped from V and 2 bases from J, the junction kept 8 bases outside the gene matches. The CDR3 sequence is 16 residues long.

The chain recombines TRBV5-1 with TRBJ2-7; 7 bases are a match to TRBD1. V lost 7 bases to trimming and J lost 1 base; unmatched junction nucleotides: 11. CDR3 length equals 15 residues. Germline lookup yields CDR1 SGHRS and CDR2 YFSETQ. This chain's CDR3 is CASRAPGDSSYEQYF. In nucleotides, the CDR3 is TGCGCCAGCCGCGCCCCCGGGGACAGTTCCTACGAGCAGTACTTC.

This chain's CDR3 is CASSQEVLWDSPLHF. The CDR3, as DNA: TGCGCCAGCAGCCAAGAGGTCCTGTGGGATTCACCCCTCCACTTT. V usage is TRBV4-3 and J usage is TRBJ1-6; D not resolved. V dropped 0 bases and J dropped 8 bases, with 11 bases sitting between them. Germline CDR1 and CDR2: LGHNA and YSLEER. This CDR3 contains 15 residues.

The chain employs TRBV7-6 and TRBJ2-7, with 12 nucleotides matching TRBD2. Germline-derived CDR1 and CDR2 are SGHVS and FNYEAQ. J was trimmed by 1 base and V by 2 bases; bases with no gene match: 9. The CDR3 is 18 amino acids. CDR3 DNA sequence: TGTGCCAGCAGCTTAAACCTAGCGGGAGGGCCGTTGTCCTACGAGCAGTACTTC. Residues: CASSLNLAGGPLSYEQYF.

V is TRBV29-1 and J is TRBJ2-3, with TRBD1 matching over 7 bases. The CDR3 consists of 13 residues. Germline assignment: CDR1 SQVTM and CDR2 ANQGSEA. Germline trimming cut 8 bases from V and 4 bases from J; bases unmatched to any gene: 9. CDR3 in amino acids: CSFQTGDADTQYF. CDR3 DNA: TGCAGCTTCCAAACAGGGGACGCAGATACGCAGTATTTT.

V usage is TRBV7-9 and J usage is TRBJ2-3; the match to TRBD1 covers 8 bases. Trimming removed 2 bases from V and 3 bases from J; junction bases left unmatched: 10. The length of the CDR3 is 17 residues. CDR1 SEHNR and CDR2 FQNEAQ come from the germline V gene (reference sequence). The CDR3 nucleotides read TGTGCCAGCAGCTTATATCAGGGGGCGCAGTGGACAGATACGCAGTATTTT. It is translated as CASSLYQGAQWTDTQYF. Combining the CDR3 with reference TRBV7-9 and TRBJ2-3 gives the whole variable domain DTGVSQNPRHKITKRGQNVTFRCDPISEHNRLYWYRQTLGQGPEFLTYFQNEAQLEKSRLLSDRFSAERPKGSFSTLEIQRTEQGDSAMYLCASSLYQGAQWTDTQYFGPGTRLTVL.

The rearrangement joins TRBV7-3 to TRBJ2-1; 10 bases align to TRBD2. Trimming took 4 bases from V and 4 from J; bases not matched to a gene: 4. CDR3 length: 15 amino acids. Germline loops: CDR1 SGHTA, CDR2 FQGTGA. CDR3 bases: TGTGCCAGCAGCTCCGGACTAGCGGATTACAATGAGCAGTTCTTC. Residues: CASSSGLADYNEQFF.

The chain couples TRBV28 to TRBJ2-1, with D possibly being TRBD1 (6 bases). The V and J ends lost 4 bases and 12 bases respectively, with 22 bases between them. CDR1 and CDR2 from the germline V gene are MDHEN and SYDVKM. This CDR3 has 15 residues. The CDR3 is CASSSPIRQAQGQFF. The CDR3, as DNA: TGTGCCAGCAGTTCACCGATAAGACAGGCCCAAGGGCAGTTCTTC.

V gene TRBV11-2 combines with J gene TRBJ2-7, with D perhaps given as TRBD1 or TRBD2 (5 bases each). The germline CDR1 and CDR2 sequences are SGHAT and FQNNGV. This CDR3 has 14 residues. V was clipped by 3 bases and J by 1 base, with 10 bases between them. CDR3 residues: CASSFWGSSYEQYF. CDR3 in DNA: TGTGCCAGCAGCTTTTGGGGGAGTTCCTACGAGCAGTACTTC.

The J gene is TRBJ1-3, the V gene TRBV9, with unresolved D. The germline gives CDR1 SGDLS, CDR2 YYNGEE. The CDR3 is 16 amino acids. The ends were cut back, 1 base at V and 0 bases at J, with 11 bases in the middle. For the CDR3, the DNA is TGTGCCAGCAGCGTATATGCTCTGAGCTCTGGAAACACCATATATTTT. It codes for CASSVYALSSGNTIYF.

This clone was counted a single time. The V and J genes are TRBV28 and TRBJ2-6; D may match TRBD1 or TRBD2 (5 bases each). The CDR3 sequence is 15 residues long. Germline V gives CDR1 MDHEN, CDR2 SYDVKM. The germline V and J ends were trimmed by 7 bases and 4 bases, with 14 bases remaining between them. The CDR3 protein is CASTPLGDGANVLTF. CDR3 DNA: TGTGCCAGCACTCCTCTAGGGGACGGGGCCAACGTCCTGACTTTC.

The V and J genes are TRBV11-2 and TRBJ2-2; 7 bases line up with TRBD2. After removal of 1 base from V and 7 bases from J, the junction contained 9 bases not matched to a gene. The CDR3 is made up of 16 amino acids. CDR1 is SGHAT, CDR2 FQNNGV, per germline. CDR3 residues: CASSLGTSRFGGELFF. As DNA, the CDR3 is TGTGCCAGCAGCTTAGGGACTAGTCGGTTCGGCGGGGAGCTGTTTTTT.

V gene TRBV2 combines with J gene TRBJ2-1; TRBD2 matches at 9 bases. V was pared by 8 bases and J by 7 bases, with 9 bases of the junction left unmatched. Germline CDR1 SNHLY, CDR2 FYNNEI. CDR3 length: 14 residues. CDR3 DNA: TGTGCCAGCTATGGGACTAGCCCTAAAAATGAGCAGTTCTTC. This codes for CASYGTSPKNEQFF.